The 20 T cell receptor beta chains below come from one sample, sequenced in a study of Graves' ophthalmopathy and Graves' hyperthyroidism. The authors amplified TCR beta CDR3 regions, and they did so from RNA transcripts for repertoire sequencing. Amplification began with first-round RT-PCR using HTBI primers, then second-round multiplex PCR was performed. TCRdb reprocessed the multiplex PCR reads with MiXCR, giving one entry per CDR3 protein. The table records some 520,000 distinct CDR3 sequences, around 14% of them present only once. Sequencing was done on a sample of blood. Receptors were obtained from a woman younger than 45 with Graves' ophthalmopathy.

This clonotype was counted ten times or more. The chain carries TRBV6-1 and TRBJ2-7; tentatively, D is TRBD2 (5 bases). Germline-derived CDR1 and CDR2 are MNHNS and SASEGT. Deletions cut 7 bases from V and 1 base from J, with 14 bases between. The length of the CDR3 is 14 residues. CDR3 DNA: TGTGCCAGCAAGCAGGAGGCGAGTTCCTACGAGCAGTACTTC. Translating gives CASKQEASSYEQYF.

Many counts were recorded for this clonotype. This sequence joins TRBV28 and TRBJ1-3; D is undetermined. The CDR3 loop spans 17 amino acids. V was cut by 4 bases and J by 4 bases, with 20 bases left in between. Germline CDR1 is MDHEN and CDR2 is SYDVKM. Written as DNA, the CDR3 is TGTGCCAGCAGTTCCCAAAGGTTCCGGGGTGCCGGAAACACCATATATTTT. This sequence encodes CASSSQRFRGAGNTIYF.

Many counts were recorded for this clonotype. The J gene is TRBJ2-5, the V gene TRBV5-4, with a tentative D call TRBD1 (6 bases). The germline gives CDR1 SGHNT, CDR2 YYREEE (reference sequence). This CDR3 region has 14 residues. V gave up 4 bases and J gave up 4 bases, with 14 bases separating them. The DNA for the CDR3 is TGTGCCAGCAGCCCCCAAACAGGGAGAGAGACCCAGTACTTC. This encodes CASSPQTGRETQYF.

This clonotype was observed at least ten times. The chain has TRBV28 and TRBJ1-1; D unresolved. The CDR3 sequence is 14 residues long. From germline, CDR1 is MDHEN and CDR2 SYDVKM. The V end lost 2 bases, the J end lost 0 bases, and 7 bases lay between the germline ends. DNA of the CDR3: TGTGCCAGCAGTTTACTCGGCCTGAACACTGAAGCTTTCTTT. Translated: CASSLLGLNTEAFF. The full variable domain, completed using reference TRBV28 and TRBJ1-1, is DVKVTQSSRYLVKRTGEKVFLECVQDMDHENMFWYRQDPGLGLRLIYFSYDVKMKEKGDIPEGYSVSREKKERFSLILESASTNQTSMYLCASSLLGLNTEAFFGQGTRLTVV.

This clonotype was picked up many times. Its ends do not fully match the called genes, so a read error is possible. The chain is built from TRBV3-1 and TRBJ2-7, with D perhaps given as TRBD1 or TRBD2 (5 bases each). CDR3 length equals 12 residues. CDR1 and CDR2 (germline): LGHDT, YNNKEL (reference sequence). CDR3 sequence (DNA): TGTGCCAGCAGCCAAGCCGGGACGGGTAAAAACTTC. Amino acids: CASSQAGTGKNF.

This clonotype occurred many times. One junction end disagrees with the germline gene, perhaps due to a read error. The chain is built from TRBV5-1 and TRBJ1-1, with 9 bases fitting TRBD1. The length of the CDR3 is 14 residues. Germline V gene sequence: CDR1 SGHRS, CDR2 YFSETQ. The CDR3 reads CASSLGQGRTEAFF. CDR3 DNA sequence: TGTGCCAGCAGTTTGGGACAGGGAAGAACTGAAGCTTTCTTT. Based on the CDR3 plus reference TRBV5-1 and TRBJ1-1, the full variable domain is KAGVTQTPRYLIKTRGQQVTLSCSPISGHRSVSWYQQTPGQGLQFLFEYFSETQRNKGNFPGRFSGRQFSNSRSEMNVSTLELGDSALYLCASSLGQGRTEAFFGQGTRLTVV.

Many counts were recorded for this clonotype. V usage is TRBV7-2 and J usage is TRBJ2-7; D ambiguous. Deletions cut 2 bases from V and 1 base from J, with 6 bases between. Germline V gives CDR1 SGHTA, CDR2 FQGNSA. The CDR3 totals 13 residues. The CDR3: CASSLSGSYEQYF. The CDR3 coding sequence is TGTGCCAGCAGCTTATCAGGTTCCTACGAGCAGTACTTC.

This clonotype was counted at least ten times. This chain links TRBV12-3 or TRBV12-4 with TRBJ1-5, with D perhaps TRBD1 (5 bases). This CDR3 has 13 residues. Trimming stripped 6 bases from V and 2 bases from J, with 8 bases between. CDR3 residues: CASRSGGNQPQHF. DNA of the CDR3: TGTGCCAGCAGGTCGGGGGGCAATCAGCCCCAGCATTTT.

This clonotype was recorded at least ten times. The V and J genes are TRBV5-1 and TRBJ1-6, with 7 positions matching TRBD1. The CDR3 has 15 amino acids. Germline values: CDR1 SGHRS, CDR2 YFSETQ. V shed 8 bases and J 5 bases; nucleotides not matched to a gene: 10. The CDR3 coding sequence is TGCGCCAGTAAAAAGGCCGGGACAGATAATTCACCCCTCCACTTT. Translation: CASKKAGTDNSPLHF.

There are many counts of this clonotype. The V gene is TRBV4-2, the J gene TRBJ2-5; 10 bases align to TRBD1. Germline CDR1 reads LGHNA; CDR2 reads YNFKEQ. The CDR3 has 13 residues. Trimming took 8 bases from V and 7 from J; bases not matched to a gene: 7. CDR3 amino acids: CASRERTGGTQYF. The CDR3 nucleotides read TGTGCCAGCCGGGAAAGGACAGGGGGGACCCAGTACTTC.

This clonotype was detected many times. J is TRBJ1-1 and V is TRBV30; D not resolved. The CDR3 has 13 amino acids. With 0 bases removed from V and 1 base from J, the gap between germline ends came to 6 bases. Per germline, CDR1 GTSNPN and CDR2 SVGIG (reference sequence). The CDR3, as DNA: TGTGCCTGGAGTGTGTGGGCGAACACTGAAGCTTTCTTT. It yields the protein CAWSVWANTEAFF.

This clonotype was picked up many times. This chain uses TRBV12-3 or TRBV12-4 with TRBJ1-2; D remains unclear. V was clipped by 3 bases and J by 3 bases, with 8 bases between them. CDR3 length: 13 amino acids. Here the CDR3 reads CASSFATDYGYTF. In nucleotides, the CDR3 is TGTGCCAGCAGTTTCGCGACGGACTATGGCTACACCTTC.

This clonotype was picked up many times. The chain couples TRBV4-2 to TRBJ1-5, with TRBD1 matching over 7 bases. Germline V lookup: CDR1 LGHNA, CDR2 YNFKEQ. This CDR3 comprises 16 residues. V shed 0 bases, J shed 2 bases, and the junction held 4 bases outside the gene matches. CDR3 sequence: CASSQDRGTGNQPQHF. The CDR3 DNA is TGTGCCAGCAGCCAAGACCGGGGGACAGGCAATCAGCCCCAGCATTTT.

This clonotype was detected many times. The CDR3 bases are TGTGCCAGCAGTGTTTCGGCGGATCAGCCCCAGCATTTT. It translates to CASSVSADQPQHF. The chain joins TRBV2 to TRBJ1-5; no clear D. The germline V gene has CDR1 SNHLY and CDR2 FYNNEI. V was shortened by 4 bases and J by 5 bases, with 9 bases between the two germline ends. The CDR3 runs 13 residues.

There are many counts of this clonotype. V and J are TRBV12-3 or TRBV12-4 and TRBJ2-2; no clear D. Trimming cost V 1 base and J 6 bases, with 12 bases left between them. CDR3 length: 15 residues. CDR3 coding DNA: TGTGCCAGCAGTTTAGTGCTTTCCCTACCCGGGGAGCTGTTTTTT. This sequence encodes CASSLVLSLPGELFF.

The V gene is TRBV9, the J gene TRBJ1-2; D not certain. CDR1 and CDR2 (germline): SGDLS, YYNGEE. The CDR3 spans 15 residues. V lost 4 bases and J 7 bases, leaving 20 bases between the germline ends. This CDR3 is CASSSRTDNYRGYTF. DNA for the CDR3: TGTGCCAGCAGCTCCCGAACAGATAACTATCGTGGCTACACCTTC.

This clonotype was recorded at least ten times. The rearrangement uses TRBV28 and TRBJ1-5; TRBD1 is a possible D gene (5 bases). The V gene lost 6 bases and the J gene lost 5 bases, with 20 bases spanning the gap. The CDR3 is 16 amino acids. Germline-derived CDR1 and CDR2 are MDHEN and SYDVKM. CDR3 DNA: TGTGCCAGCAGCTCGACGGTCACCGGGGGGTATCAGCCCCAGCATTTT. This sequence encodes CASSSTVTGGYQPQHF.

As to this clonotype: Mismatch with germline at one junction end may stem from a read error. The chain carries TRBV27 and TRBJ2-7, with 10 positions matching TRBD2. Germline V gene lookup returns CDR1 MNHEY and CDR2 SMNVEV (reference sequence). The CDR3 totals 16 residues. The CDR3 loop is CASSSPGTSAYYEQCF. The CDR3 DNA reads as TGTGCCAGCAGTTCCCCAGGGACTAGCGCATACTACGAGCAGTGCTTC.

This clonotype was observed many times. J is TRBJ2-2 and V is TRBV24-1, with TRBD2 as a possible D gene (6 bases). Germline V gene data show CDR1 as KGHDR and CDR2 as SFDVKD. The CDR3 is 18 amino acids. V lost 2 bases, J lost 1 base, and 16 bases lay in between. The CDR3 spells CATSDWGSGVWNTGELFF. CDR3 DNA: TGTGCCACCAGTGATTGGGGCTCGGGAGTATGGAACACCGGGGAGCTGTTTTTT.

This clonotype was counted between two and nine times. This chain connects TRBV6-1 to TRBJ2-7; either TRBD1 or TRBD2 may fit D (5 bases each). The CDR3 loop spans 13 amino acids. Germline CDR1 reads MNHNS; CDR2 reads SASEGT. Trimming stripped 7 bases from V and 6 bases from J, with 16 bases between. The CDR3 spells CASKPPGTAEQYF. The CDR3 DNA is TGTGCCAGCAAACCGCCAGGGACGGCCGAGCAGTACTTC.